Here is one T cell receptor (beta chain) with its context. The target antigen is unknown. Clones were read by immunoSEQ multiplex PCR, and TCRdb kept only the in-frame ones, dropping some. The table shows about 5,600 clones, with about 90% occurring only once. Trimming left V 1 base short and J 5 bases short, with 17 bases between. The CDR3 runs to 16 residues. Looked up from germline, CDR1 is SGHNT and CDR2 is YENEEA. The data are from a study of Tregs in tolerant kidney transplant recipients. Background on the study: Two populations were sorted: CD4+CD8-CD25+CD127- and CD4+CD8-4-1BB+CD40L-. An approximately 3-day belatacept mixed lymphocyte reaction, sometimes plus 5-day graft donor restimulation, preceded CD4+CD25+CD127- sorting.

Broader study findings: Tregs expanded with activated donor B cells seemed most donor-specific. Nucleotide sequences could not be compared across some patients' samples due to primer changes.

This clonotype originated in a human patient who received a combined kidney and bone marrow transplant. The material was Tregs from blood cultured with allogeneic cells, obtained before the transplant. This sequence joins TRBV11-3 and TRBJ1-1; tentative D call: TRBD1 (5 bases). The CDR3 spells CASSLVAGLMRTEAFF. DNA of the CDR3: TGTGCCAGCAGCTTAGTTGCGGGGCTGATGAGGACTGAAGCTTTCTTT. Looking up the rest from reference TRBV11-3 and TRBJ1-1 gives the full variable domain: EAGVVQSPRYKIIEKKQPVAFWCNPISGHNTLYWYLQNLGQGPELLIRYENEEAVDDSQLPKDRFSAERLKGVDSTLKIQPAELGDSAVYLCASSLVAGLMRTEAFFGQGTRLTVV.